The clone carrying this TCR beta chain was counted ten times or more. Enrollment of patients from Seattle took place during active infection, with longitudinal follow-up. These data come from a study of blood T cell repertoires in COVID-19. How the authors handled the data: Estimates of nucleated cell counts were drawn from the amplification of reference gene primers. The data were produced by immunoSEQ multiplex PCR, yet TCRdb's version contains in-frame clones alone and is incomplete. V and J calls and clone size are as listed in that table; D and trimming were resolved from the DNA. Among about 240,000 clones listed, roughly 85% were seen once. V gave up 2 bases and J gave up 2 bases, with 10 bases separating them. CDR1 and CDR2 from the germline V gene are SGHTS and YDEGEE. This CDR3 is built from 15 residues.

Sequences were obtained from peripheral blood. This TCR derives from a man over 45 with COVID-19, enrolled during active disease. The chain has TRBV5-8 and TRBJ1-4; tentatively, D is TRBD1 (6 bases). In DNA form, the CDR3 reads TGTGCCAGCAGCTTTACAGGGCTCACTAATGAAAAACTGTTTTTT. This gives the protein CASSFTGLTNEKLFF.